A selection of T cell receptor beta chains follows, all from one sample in a study of T cell responses to AZD1222 COVID-19 vaccine. Sequencing was performed with immunoSEQ multiplex PCR; in TCRdb, only in-frame clones are kept and a portion is missing. The table includes fewer than 120,000 clones, roughly four fifths detected once. The material sequenced was peripheral blood, taken on day 0 of AZD1222 vaccination. These receptors came from an adult in good health. Each CDR3 is given with its conserved first and last residue. D genes are given only for firm matches. The size of a clone is reported for some rows only, either as once, few or many, or as a class for expanded clones.

clone size	CDR3 length	J gene	D gene	V gene	CDR3 protein	CDR3 DNA
-	14	TRBJ2-7	TRBD1	TRBV6-5	CASRRVTGIHEQYF	TGTGCCAGCAGGAGGGTGACAGGGATTCACGAGCAGTACTTC
-	17	TRBJ2-1	-	TRBV7-2	CASSLEAHIRGYNEQFF	TGTGCCAGCAGCTTGGAGGCGCACATTCGGGGATACAATGAGCAGTTCTTC
-	15	TRBJ1-5	-	TRBV19	CASSIGGGSNQPQHF	TGTGCCAGTAGTATTGGAGGGGGAAGCAATCAGCCCCAGCATTTT
-	14	TRBJ2-7	-	TRBV28	CASTFGGGTYEQYF	TGTGCCAGCACCTTTGGCGGGGGCACCTACGAGCAGTACTTC
-	14	TRBJ2-7	TRBD2	TRBV30	CAWSVVAGGREQYF	TGTGCCTGGAGTGTAGTAGCGGGGGGGCGCGAGCAGTACTTC
-	16	TRBJ2-2	-	TRBV21-1	CASSKGPRGGAGELFF	TGTGCCAGCAGCAAGGGGCCCAGGGGGGGTGCCGGGGAGCTGTTTTTT
-	18	TRBJ2-3	TRBD1	TRBV4-2	CASSRRTGGSRDTDTQYF	TGTGCCAGCAGCCGCAGGACAGGGGGCAGTAGGGATACAGATACGCAGTATTTT
-	14	TRBJ2-7	TRBD2	TRBV3-1/TRBV3-2	CASSQGWTSGEQYF	TGTGCCAGCAGCCAAGGCTGGACTAGTGGCGAGCAGTACTTC
-	15	TRBJ2-7	-	TRBV27	CASSLGGFVGYEQYF	TGTGCCAGCAGCCTCGGAGGATTCGTAGGTTACGAGCAGTACTTC
-	14	TRBJ2-2	-	TRBV7-3	CASSFNRAGGELFF	TGTGCCAGCAGCTTCAACAGGGCAGGCGGGGAGCTGTTTTTT
-	16	TRBJ1-6	-	TRBV6-5	CAGSYSRQALNSPLHF	TGTGCCGGCAGTTACTCCCGACAGGCCCTTAATTCACCCCTCCACTTT
-	16	TRBJ2-2	-	TRBV14	CASSQLTGSYTGELFF	TGTGCCAGCAGCCAACTTACAGGGTCCTACACCGGGGAGCTGTTTTTT
few	18	TRBJ1-5	-	TRBV9	CASSSDAGGRVSNQPQHF	TGTGCCAGCAGCTCCGATGCGGGGGGCAGGGTGAGCAATCAGCCCCAGCATTTT
-	14	TRBJ2-7	-	TRBV7-2	CASSFEGGSYEQYF	TGTGCCAGCAGCTTCGAAGGCGGTTCCTACGAGCAGTACTTC
few	15	TRBJ2-1	-	TRBV18	CASSLERVSYNEQFF	TGTGCCAGCTCACTTGAGCGGGTCTCCTACAATGAGCAGTTCTTC
-	15	TRBJ1-2	-	TRBV6-5	CASSPQVTTNYGYTF	TGTGCCAGCAGCCCACAGGTCACTACTAACTATGGCTACACCTTC
once	14	TRBJ1-1	-	TRBV19	CASSRGAVNTEAFF	TGTGCCAGTAGTCGCGGGGCCGTGAACACTGAAGCTTTCTTT
-	9	TRBJ1-2	-	TRBV29-1	CSVNRLGAF	TGCAGCGTTAACAGGCTGGGGGCCTTC
-	13	TRBJ2-4	-	TRBV6-2/TRBV6-3	CASSLIGANIQYF	TGTGCCAGCAGCCTTATAGGGGCAAACATTCAGTACTTC
-	17	TRBJ2-7	TRBD2	TRBV6-1	CASSEGGSGRSFYEQYF	TGTGCCAGCAGTGAAGGTGGTAGCGGGAGGTCGTTCTACGAGCAGTACTTC
-	17	TRBJ2-7	TRBD2	TRBV7-2	CASSLFGGEGVSREQYF	TGTGCCAGCAGCTTATTTGGTGGGGAGGGAGTATCGAGGGAGCAGTACTTC
-	14	TRBJ2-7	-	TRBV19	CASSIGQASEEQYF	TGTGCCAGTAGTATCGGGCAGGCCAGCGAGGAGCAGTACTTC
-	14	TRBJ2-7	-	TRBV6-5	CASSLRRDTYEQYF	TGTGCCAGCAGTTTGCGGCGGGACACCTACGAGCAGTACTTC
few	13	TRBJ1-1	TRBD1	TRBV30	CAWGRDRNTEAFF	TGTGCCTGGGGCCGGGACAGGAACACTGAAGCTTTCTTT
-	12	TRBJ1-2	-	TRBV19	CASSRDSYGYTF	TGTGCCAGTAGTAGAGACAGCTATGGCTACACCTTC
few	12	TRBJ1-6	TRBD1	TRBV7-2	CASSIQGPPLHF	TGTGCCAGCAGCATACAGGGGCCACCCCTCCACTTT
-	13	TRBJ2-7	-	TRBV7-8	CASSPRGLYEQYF	TGTGCCAGCAGCCCCCGAGGGCTTTACGAGCAGTACTTC
once	15	TRBJ1-5	-	TRBV5-8	CASRGSVGGNQPQHF	TGTGCCAGCAGAGGGAGCGTCGGCGGAAATCAGCCCCAGCATTTT
few	15	TRBJ1-5	-	TRBV5-1	CASSPGEISNQPQHF	TGCGCCAGCAGCCCCGGTGAGATTAGCAATCAGCCCCAGCATTTT
-	21	TRBJ1-5	-	TRBV21-1	CASSKPMGGDRGFLMGQPQHF	TGTGCCAGCAGCAAACCCATGGGGGGGGACAGGGGATTCTTAATGGGTCAGCCCCAGCATTTT
-	14	TRBJ2-1	-	TRBV5-1	CASSLGAMEDEQFF	TGCGCCAGCAGCTTGGGGGCTATGGAGGATGAGCAGTTCTTC
-	16	TRBJ2-1	-	TRBV21-1	CASSKDFGTGDNEQFF	TGTGCCAGCAGCAAAGACTTTGGGACAGGGGACAATGAGCAGTTCTTC
-	14	TRBJ2-6	-	TRBV29-1	CSVSLSPGANVLTF	TGCAGCGTATCTCTTTCCCCTGGGGCCAACGTCCTGACTTTC
-	17	TRBJ2-5	TRBD2	TRBV4-1	CASSEKGLAGEGETQYF	TGCGCCAGCAGCGAAAAAGGGCTAGCGGGAGAGGGAGAGACCCAGTACTTC
-	17	TRBJ2-3	-	TRBV9	CASSVARSTGAGDTQYF	TGTGCCAGCAGCGTAGCGAGGTCGACGGGGGCCGGAGATACGCAGTATTTT
few	15	TRBJ1-1	TRBD1	TRBV7-2	CASSLGQVGNTEAFF	TGTGCCAGCAGCCTTGGACAGGTGGGGAACACTGAAGCTTTCTTT
-	15	TRBJ2-3	TRBD1	TRBV28	CASSPGQGNADTQYF	TGTGCCAGCAGTCCAGGACAGGGGAACGCAGATACGCAGTATTTT
-	13	TRBJ1-2	TRBD1	TRBV14	CASSLGQGYGYTF	TGTGCCAGCAGCCTGGGACAGGGGTATGGCTACACCTTC
-	15	TRBJ1-2	TRBD1	TRBV7-2	CASSLRDRDNYGYTF	TGTGCCAGCAGCTTACGGGACAGAGACAACTATGGCTACACCTTC
-	14	TRBJ1-1	-	TRBV30	CAWSRQIMNTEAFF	TGTGCCTGGAGTAGACAGATCATGAACACTGAAGCTTTCTTT
-	16	TRBJ1-4	-	TRBV7-2	CASSQRSGRGNEKLFF	TGTGCCAGCAGCCAGAGGTCTGGCAGGGGAAATGAAAAACTGTTTTTT
-	14	TRBJ1-1	-	TRBV18	CASSPPLGDTEAFF	TGTGCCAGCTCACCCCCTTTGGGGGACACTGAAGCTTTCTTT
-	14	TRBJ1-1	-	TRBV7-2	CASSWDMSNTEAFF	TGTGCCAGCAGCTGGGACATGTCGAACACTGAAGCTTTCTTT
-	13	TRBJ2-7	-	TRBV27	CASGDISSYEQYF	TGTGCCAGCGGGGACATAAGCTCCTACGAGCAGTACTTC
few	15	TRBJ2-3	TRBD2	TRBV7-9	CASSSVELAGDTQYF	TGTGCCAGCAGCTCCGTTGAGCTAGCGGGAGATACGCAGTATTTT
-	11	TRBJ2-3	-	TRBV12-3/TRBV12-4	CASSSTDTQYF	TGTGCCAGCAGTTCCACAGATACGCAGTATTTT
-	12	TRBJ2-7	TRBD1	TRBV5-5	CASKDRVGEQYF	TGTGCCAGCAAGGACAGGGTGGGGGAGCAGTACTTC
-	13	TRBJ1-2	TRBD1	TRBV12-3/TRBV12-4	CASSLGTGGGYTF	TGTGCCAGCAGTTTAGGGACAGGAGGCGGCTACACCTTC
-	16	TRBJ2-5	-	TRBV19	CASSIPGRLTPRTQYF	TGTGCCAGTAGTATACCGGGACGGCTAACCCCCAGGACCCAGTACTTC
once	15	TRBJ2-7	TRBD1	TRBV6-2/TRBV6-3	CASSYSGGASYEQYF	TGTGCCAGCAGTTACTCAGGGGGCGCGTCGTACGAGCAGTACTTC
-	14	TRBJ2-5	-	TRBV6-1	CASSEGLVRETQYF	TGTGCCAGCAGTGAGGGACTCGTCCGAGAGACCCAGTACTTC
-	14	TRBJ1-4	-	TRBV7-2	CASSFGWGHEKLFF	TGTGCCAGCAGCTTCGGCTGGGGGCATGAAAAACTGTTTTTT
-	14	TRBJ1-2	TRBD1	TRBV29-1	CSVERQGEFYGYTF	TGCAGCGTTGAAAGGCAGGGGGAGTTCTATGGCTACACCTTC
-	15	TRBJ1-1	-	TRBV27	CASSLSTKPFTEAFF	TGTGCCAGCAGTTTATCGACTAAGCCTTTCACTGAAGCTTTCTTT